Listed below are T cell receptor beta chains from one sample, sequenced in a study of T cell responses to AZD1222 COVID-19 vaccine. Sequencing used immunoSEQ multiplex PCR; TCRdb keeps in-frame clones, though not all of them. This table has approximately 150,000 clones, about 94% appearing once. This specimen consisted of peripheral blood, obtained on day 0 of AZD1222 vaccination. These receptors originate from an adult in good health. Both conserved end residues are part of each CDR3. A D gene is named only where the DNA matches it firmly. Clone size is stated in some rows and not others, as once, few, many or a class when expanded.

clone_size | j_call | d_call | v_call | cdr3_nt | cdr3_aa
. | TRBJ2-7 | . | TRBV11-2 | TGTGCCAGCAGCTTGGTGTCTAGCTCCCACGAGCAGTACTTC | CASSLVSSSHEQYF
. | TRBJ2-1 | TRBD2 | TRBV28 | TGTGCCAGCAGTTCCTTCACTAGCGGAGAATACAATGAGCAGTTCTTC | CASSSFTSGEYNEQFF
once | TRBJ2-2 | TRBD1 | TRBV30 | TGTGCCTGGAGCCTTCTCGGGACAGGCCGTTCTACCGGGGAGCTGTTTTTT | CAWSLLGTGRSTGELFF
. | TRBJ1-5 | . | TRBV9 | TGTGCCAGCAGCGTGGGTGACAGCCCGAATCAGCCCCAGCATTTT | CASSVGDSPNQPQHF
. | TRBJ2-4 | . | TRBV6-5 | TGTGCCAGCAGGAGACTAGATCCAGCCAAAAACATTCAGTACTTC | CASRRLDPAKNIQYF
. | TRBJ1-4 | . | TRBV4-2 | TGTGCCAGCAGCCTGCCCGCTTCAACTAATGAAAAACTGTTTTTT | CASSLPASTNEKLFF
. | TRBJ2-2 | . | TRBV7-2 | TGTGCCAGCAGGGTGTCCGGGGAGCTGTTTTTT | CASRVSGELFF
. | TRBJ1-2 | TRBD1 | TRBV27 | TGTGCCAGCAGTTTATCGATTTTTGGACAGGGCTATGGCTACACCTTC | CASSLSIFGQGYGYTF
. | TRBJ1-1 | TRBD1 | TRBV14 | TGTGCCAGCAGCCACCGGGACAGGGATGGAGCTGAAGCTTTCTTT | CASSHRDRDGAEAFF
. | TRBJ2-3 | . | TRBV12-3/TRBV12-4 | TGTGCCAGCAGTTTAGGGTTCACAGATACGCAGTATTTT | CASSLGFTDTQYF
once | TRBJ2-7 | TRBD1 | TRBV28 | TGTGCCAGCAGTTTCGGGACAGGGTTCAACGAGCAGTACTTC | CASSFGTGFNEQYF
. | TRBJ1-1 | . | TRBV7-9 | TGTGCCAGCAGCTTAGTTGGTGGGGGAGCTTTCTTT | CASSLVGGGAFF
few | TRBJ1-2 | . | TRBV18 | TGTGCCAGCTCACCACCGACGGTGAACTATGGCTACACCTTC | CASSPPTVNYGYTF
. | TRBJ1-5 | . | TRBV27 | TGTGCCAGCAGTTCAAACCGACAAACAAACCATCAGCCCCAGCATTTT | CASSSNRQTNHQPQHF
. | TRBJ1-4 | TRBD1 | TRBV9 | TGTGCCAGCAGGAGCACAGGGGATAGTGAAAAACTGTTTTTT | CASRSTGDSEKLFF
once | TRBJ1-1 | TRBD1 | TRBV30 | TGTGCCTGGACTAGACAGGGCGCGAGGGCTTTCTTT | CAWTRQGARAFF
. | TRBJ2-1 | . | TRBV7-8 | TGTGCCAGCAGCTACCGCCGGGACGGATCCAATGAGCAGTTCTTC | CASSYRRDGSNEQFF
. | TRBJ2-5 | . | TRBV6-5 | TGTGCCAGCAGTTACGAAGGGACTGACGGCGAGACCCAGTACTTC | CASSYEGTDGETQYF
. | TRBJ1-2 | TRBD1 | TRBV6-5 | TGTGCCAGCAGTACAGGGGGTGGCTACACCTTC | CASSTGGGYTF
. | TRBJ1-5 | . | TRBV27 | TGTGCCAGCGGGCGGCCCAATCAGCCCCAGCATTTT | CASGRPNQPQHF
. | TRBJ2-7 | . | TRBV9 | TGTGCACGAAAATTCCGACGGTTGGGGGTGGGAGAGCAGTACTTC | CARKFRRLGVGEQYF
. | TRBJ1-1 | . | TRBV6-5 | TGTGCCAGCAGCCCCGGGCAAATGAACACTGAAGCTTTCTTT | CASSPGQMNTEAFF
. | TRBJ1-1 | . | TRBV6-9 | TGTGCCAGCAGTTACCCACCGGCAGGGTTCACTGAAGCTTTCTTT | CASSYPPAGFTEAFF
. | TRBJ1-1 | TRBD1 | TRBV19 | TGTGCCAGTAGTCAGGACAGGGAGAACACTGAAGCTTTCTTT | CASSQDRENTEAFF
. | TRBJ1-1 | . | TRBV29-1 | TGCAGCGTTGAACCAGTTTTTGAAGCTTTCTTT | CSVEPVFEAFF
. | TRBJ1-3 | . | TRBV5-6 | TGTGCCAGCAGCTTGGGACAGATATTTTCCCCTGGAAACACCATATATTTT | CASSLGQIFSPGNTIYF
. | TRBJ1-1 | . | TRBV27 | TGTGCCAGCAGTTTAAAAGGTCAGGGAGAAGCTTTCTTT | CASSLKGQGEAFF
once | TRBJ2-7 | TRBD1 | TRBV9 | TGTGCCAGCAGCACCCGACGGACAGGGGACCAGTACTTC | CASSTRRTGDQYF
once | TRBJ1-6 | . | TRBV18 | TGTGCCAGCTCACCTAGACAGGACTACTATAATTCACCCCTCCACTTT | CASSPRQDYYNSPLHF
. | TRBJ1-2 | . | TRBV4-1 | TGCGCCAGCAGCCAAGATCCAGGGAGAGGTCGAAGCTACACCTTC | CASSQDPGRGRSYTF
. | TRBJ2-7 | TRBD2 | TRBV19 | TGTGCCAGTAGTTATAATTCGGGACTAGTTGTGCAGTACTTC | CASSYNSGLVVQYF
. | TRBJ2-2 | . | TRBV4-3 | TGCGCCAGCAGCCAAGGGCTACCTAACACCGGGGAGCTGTTTTTT | CASSQGLPNTGELFF
once | TRBJ2-5 | TRBD1 | TRBV7-2 | TGTGCCAGCAGCTTAGGGGGGACAGACCAAGAGACCCAGTACTTC | CASSLGGTDQETQYF
. | TRBJ2-1 | TRBD1 | TRBV4-1 | TGCGCCAGCAGCCAGGACAGGGGTGGCCACCAGTTCTTC | CASSQDRGGHQFF
. | TRBJ1-3 | . | TRBV4-1 | TGCGCCAGCAGCCAAGATCCACTAAGTCGGGCCAACTCTGGAAACACCATATATTTT | CASSQDPLSRANSGNTIYF
. | TRBJ2-3 | . | TRBV3-1/TRBV3-2 | TGTGCCAGCGAGTCGGGGCCCACAGATACGCAGTATTTT | CASESGPTDTQYF
. | TRBJ2-5 | . | TRBV3-1/TRBV3-2 | TGTGCCAGCAGCTTCCGGGGCCCTGGGGAGACCCAGTACTTC | CASSFRGPGETQYF
. | TRBJ1-1 | . | TRBV30 | TGTGCCTCCTACATGGAGCCCCTGAGCCCCGGGGACACTGAAGCTTTCTTT | CASYMEPLSPGDTEAFF
once | TRBJ2-2 | . | TRBV27 | TGTGCCAGCAGTCCCGGGACCGGGGAGCTGTTTTTT | CASSPGTGELFF
. | TRBJ1-2 | TRBD1 | TRBV6-2/TRBV6-3 | TGTGCCAGCAGTTACGACTCCGGACAGGGGGACGGCTACACCTTC | CASSYDSGQGDGYTF
. | TRBJ2-7 | TRBD1 | TRBV11-2 | TGTGCCAGCAGCATCGACAGGGTCGCCTACGAGCAGTACTTC | CASSIDRVAYEQYF
. | TRBJ1-1 | . | TRBV28 | TGTGCCAGCAGTTTAGGTCCCGTAGGGGTCGATACTGAAGCTTTCTTT | CASSLGPVGVDTEAFF
. | TRBJ1-2 | . | TRBV5-1 | TGCGCCAGCAGCCCCTATGGAGTCGGGACCATCGGTGGCTACACCTTC | CASSPYGVGTIGGYTF
. | TRBJ2-7 | . | TRBV5-8 | TGTGCCAGCCGACGGGGCCCCTCCTACGAGCAGTACTTC | CASRRGPSYEQYF
once | TRBJ1-1 | . | TRBV6-2/TRBV6-3 | TGTGCCAGCAGTCACCCCGGACCTTATAACACTGAAGCTTTCTTT | CASSHPGPYNTEAFF
few | TRBJ2-3 | . | TRBV18 | TGTGCCAGCTCACCAGACAGGACGACAGATACGCAGTATTTT | CASSPDRTTDTQYF
. | TRBJ1-2 | . | TRBV6-5 | TGTGCCAGCAGGCCTAATTTTGTCGCGGTTCGCGGCTACACCTTC | CASRPNFVAVRGYTF
few | TRBJ1-1 | . | TRBV5-1 | TGCGCCAGCAGCCCCCAGGGTATGACAACTGAAGCTTTCTTT | CASSPQGMTTEAFF
. | TRBJ2-3 | . | TRBV4-1 | TGCGCCAGCAGCCAAGGTTTGGGGGTAAATACGCAGTATTTT | CASSQGLGVNTQYF
. | TRBJ1-5 | . | TRBV6-5 | TGTGCCAGCATGAGGGTCAAAGATCAGCCCCAGCATTTT | CASMRVKDQPQHF
. | TRBJ2-1 | TRBD2 | TRBV6-5 | TGTGCCAGCAGTTACCTTGGTGGAGCGGGGCCCAATGAGCAGTTCTTC | CASSYLGGAGPNEQFF
. | TRBJ2-1 | . | TRBV14 | TGTGCCAGCAGCCAAGTAACCATCAGGGGAAGTGAGCAGTTCTTC | CASSQVTIRGSEQFF